The entry below gives a single T cell receptor (beta chain) sequence along with its context. Germline assignment: CDR1 MGHRA and CDR2 YSYEKL. The CDR3 spans 17 residues. Unmatched junction bases numbered 17, after V lost 4 bases and J lost 6 bases. Per the authors' pipeline: It was from reference gene primer amplification that nucleated cell counts were estimated. The table came from immunoSEQ multiplex PCR; TCRdb's copy has only in-frame clones and leaves some out. The V and J calls and clone size are taken from that table; D and trimming were inferred from the DNA. The top ten clones hold over 9.5% of a sample with about 210,000 clones, around 80% of them seen once. The data are from a study of blood T cell repertoires in COVID-19. Study information: COVID-19 samples, acute and convalescent, were from the United States, Italy and Spain. Nucleic acid was either cDNA or gDNA, and it came from T cells, B-cell-depleted T cells, or PBMCs.

Sequencing used peripheral blood. The chain is built from TRBV4-1 and TRBJ1-2, with 7 nucleotides matching TRBD1. The receptor was derived from a woman in her 40s with acute or convalescent COVID-19. This chain's CDR3 is CASSPEESARGRDGYTF. CDR3 DNA sequence: TGCGCCAGCAGCCCCGAGGAAAGCGCCAGGGGGAGAGATGGCTACACCTTC.